This entry describes one T cell receptor beta chain. As yet, its antigen is unknown. This entry belongs to a study of T cell responses to AZD1222 COVID-19 vaccine. General observations from the study: Recipients of AZD1222 seropositive at baseline numbered only 5 or 6.

The data were produced by immunoSEQ multiplex PCR, yet TCRdb's version contains in-frame clones alone and is incomplete. The data contain 110,000 or so clones, approximately 90% of them seen just once; the ten biggest clones take up roughly 7.1%. V lost 5 bases, J lost 5 bases, and 19 bases lay in between. Germline lookup yields CDR1 GTSNPN and CDR2 SVGIG (reference sequence). The CDR3 length is 14 residues. This sequence joins TRBV30 and TRBJ2-7; D possibly uses TRBD1 or TRBD2 (5 bases each). The clonotype originates from an adult who received the AZD1222 COVID-19 vaccine. The specimen was peripheral blood, collected 28 days after the second AZD1222 dose. DNA for the CDR3: TGTGCCTGGCGGGCAGGGCCCCGGGGTGACGAGCAGTACTTC. It is translated as CAWRAGPRGDEQYF.